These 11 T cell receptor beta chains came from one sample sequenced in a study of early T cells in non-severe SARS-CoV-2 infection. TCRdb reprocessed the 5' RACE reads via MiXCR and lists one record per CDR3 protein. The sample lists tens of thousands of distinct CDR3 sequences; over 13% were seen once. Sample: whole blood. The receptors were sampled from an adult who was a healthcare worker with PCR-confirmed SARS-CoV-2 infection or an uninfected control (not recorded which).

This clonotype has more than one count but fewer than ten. CDR3 DNA sequence: TGCGCCAGCGGAGGCACCGGGACTCTTCAAGAGACCCAGTACTTC. Translated, it gives CASGGTGTLQETQYF. The J gene is TRBJ2-5, the V gene TRBV5-1, with D perhaps matching TRBD2 (6 bases). CDR1 SGHRS and CDR2 YFSETQ come from the germline V gene. V was trimmed by 7 bases and J by 2 bases, leaving 18 bases between them. CDR3 size: 15 residues.

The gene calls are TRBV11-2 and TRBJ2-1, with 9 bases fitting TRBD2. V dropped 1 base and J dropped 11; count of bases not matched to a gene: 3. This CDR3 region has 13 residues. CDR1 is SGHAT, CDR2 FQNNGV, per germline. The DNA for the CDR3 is TGTGCCAGCAGCTTAGCACTAGCGGGTCAGCAGTTCTTC. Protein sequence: CASSLALAGQQFF.

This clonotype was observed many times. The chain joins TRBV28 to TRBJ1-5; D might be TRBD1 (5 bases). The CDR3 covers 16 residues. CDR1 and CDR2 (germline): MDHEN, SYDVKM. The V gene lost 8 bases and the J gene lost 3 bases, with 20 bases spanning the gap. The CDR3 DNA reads TGTGCCAGCCAATCGGGAGGGACCCCGAACAATCAGCCCCAGCATTTT. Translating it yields CASQSGGTPNNQPQHF.

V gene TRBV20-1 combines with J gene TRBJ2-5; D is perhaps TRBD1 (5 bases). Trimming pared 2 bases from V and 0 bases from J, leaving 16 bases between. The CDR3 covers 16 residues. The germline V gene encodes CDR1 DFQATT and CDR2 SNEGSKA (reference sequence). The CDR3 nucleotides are TGCAGTGCTAGACCGACAGACCCGAAGTACCAAGAGACCCAGTACTTC. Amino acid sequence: CSARPTDPKYQETQYF.

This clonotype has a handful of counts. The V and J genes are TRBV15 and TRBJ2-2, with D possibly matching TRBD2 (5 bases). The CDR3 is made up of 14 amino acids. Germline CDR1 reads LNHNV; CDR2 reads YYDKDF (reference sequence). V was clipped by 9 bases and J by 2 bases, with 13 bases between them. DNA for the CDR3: TGTGCCACAGCCGGGAACCCTAACACCGGGGAGCTGTTTTTT. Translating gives CATAGNPNTGELFF.

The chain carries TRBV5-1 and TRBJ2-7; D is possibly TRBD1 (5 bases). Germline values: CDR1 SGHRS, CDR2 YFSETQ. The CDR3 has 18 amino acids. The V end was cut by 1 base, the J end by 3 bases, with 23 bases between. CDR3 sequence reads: CASSLMPGSLIRVYEQYF. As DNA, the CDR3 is TGCGCCAGCAGCTTGATGCCAGGGTCCTTGATTCGGGTCTACGAGCAGTACTTC.

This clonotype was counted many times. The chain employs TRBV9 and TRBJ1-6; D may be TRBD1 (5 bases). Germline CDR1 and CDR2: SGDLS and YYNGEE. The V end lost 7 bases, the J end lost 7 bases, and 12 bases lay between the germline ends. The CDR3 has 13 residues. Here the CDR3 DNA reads TGTGCCAGCGGCGGGGGAGGCAATTCACCCCTCCACTTT. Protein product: CASGGGGNSPLHF.

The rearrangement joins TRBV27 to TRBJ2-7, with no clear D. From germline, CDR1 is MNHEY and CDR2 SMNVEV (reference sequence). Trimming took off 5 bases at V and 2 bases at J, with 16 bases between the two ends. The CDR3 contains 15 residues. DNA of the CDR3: TGTGCCAGCAGTCCGGGTGGTAGTCAGACCTACGAGCAGTACTTC. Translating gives CASSPGGSQTYEQYF.

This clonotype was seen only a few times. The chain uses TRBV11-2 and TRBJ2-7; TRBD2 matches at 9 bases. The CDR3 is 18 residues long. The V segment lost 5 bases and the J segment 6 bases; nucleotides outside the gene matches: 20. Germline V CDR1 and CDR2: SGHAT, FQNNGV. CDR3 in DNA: TGTGCCAGCAGCCTCGCCGGGACTAGCTTCGAACCTCCCTCCGAGCAGTACTTC. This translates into CASSLAGTSFEPPSEQYF.

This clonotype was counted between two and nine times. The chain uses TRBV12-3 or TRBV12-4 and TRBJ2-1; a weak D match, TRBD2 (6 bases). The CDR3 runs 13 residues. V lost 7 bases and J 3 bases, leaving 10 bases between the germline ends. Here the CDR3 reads CASNRDFYNEQFF. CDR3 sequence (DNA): TGTGCCAGCAATCGGGACTTCTACAATGAGCAGTTCTTC.

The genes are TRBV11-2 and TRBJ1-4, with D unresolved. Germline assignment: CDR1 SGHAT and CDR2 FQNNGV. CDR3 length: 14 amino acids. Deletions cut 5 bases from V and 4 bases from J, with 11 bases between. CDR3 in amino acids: CASSIRDHNEKLFF. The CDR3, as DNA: TGTGCCAGCAGCATCCGGGATCATAATGAAAAACTGTTTTTT.